This T cell receptor (beta chain) originates from a study of T-cell memory formation after mild COVID-19. This clonotype was seen a handful of times. Via MiXCR, TCRdb re-called the 5' RACE reads, giving one row per CDR3 protein. The repertoire holds a few hundred thousand distinct CDR3 sequences, approximately 19% seen once, with more than 20% in the top ten. This CDR3 comprises 16 residues. V was pared by 3 bases and J by 4 bases, with 16 bases between. Per germline, CDR1 SGHNT and CDR2 YYREEE (reference sequence). This chain uses TRBV5-4 with TRBJ2-2; D is tentatively TRBD1 or TRBD2 (7 bases each). The sequence was collected from a man younger than 30 who had mild COVID-19 (a few samples of this study predate the infection). Cell type and time point are not known. Sequenced material: PBMCs or a T cell subset sorted from them (not recorded which). Written as DNA, the CDR3 is TGTGCCAGCAGCTGGGGGGGGACAGAACGCACCGGGGAGCTGTTTTTT. Translated: CASSWGGTERTGELFF. Full variable domain (outside the CDR3, taken from reference TRBV5-4 and TRBJ2-2): ETGVTQSPTHLIKTRGQQVTLRCSSQSGHNTVSWYQQALGQGPQFIFQYYREEENGRGNFPPRFSGLQFPNYSSELNVNALELDDSALYLCASSWGGTERTGELFFGEGSRLTVL.